The rows below give T cell receptor beta chains drawn from one sample of a study of T cells in tuberculosis. Method: immunoSEQ multiplex PCR; TCRdb's copy keeps in-frame clones and lacks some. The sample has about 34,000 clones; approximately 90% are singletons. The sample consisted of PBMCs. The receptors here all came from a donor aged 10-29 years with latent tuberculosis or without tuberculosis infection. Each CDR3 is given with its conserved first and last residue. Each record gives: clone size, V gene, CDR3 protein. A row's size may be missing; if present it is once, few, many or a size class.

size: NA
V: TRBV2
CDR3: CASTKGGMNTEAFF

size: NA
V: TRBV5-6
CDR3: CASNPAGFRSSYNEQFF

size: NA
V: TRBV19
CDR3: CASTPGGWTEAFF

size: once
V: TRBV2
CDR3: CASSAAAGNEKLFF

size: once
V: TRBV6-5
CDR3: CASMGHPGDYGYTF

size: NA
V: TRBV29-1
CDR3: CSAETGVLYEQYF

size: once
V: TRBV5-5
CDR3: CASSFFAREQFF

size: once
V: TRBV28
CDR3: CASSLGQDFYNEQFF

size: NA
V: TRBV2
CDR3: CATKPGLASDEQFF

size: NA
V: TRBV19
CDR3: CASSLTSGDTQYF

size: once
V: TRBV27
CDR3: CASSFRGNEQFF

size: NA
V: TRBV5-4
CDR3: CASSFGGVGGKNSPLHF

size: NA
V: TRBV11-2
CDR3: CASSSVRAYEQYF

size: NA
V: TRBV14
CDR3: CASSPGPRGTEAFF

size: NA
V: TRBV6-6
CDR3: CASSYPGQGERTPLHF

size: NA
V: TRBV4-3
CDR3: CASSQQTGFSGNTIYF

size: few
V: TRBV9
CDR3: CASSPGSNRVGNTIYF

size: NA
V: TRBV27
CDR3: CASSLGQGDGYTF

size: NA
V: TRBV11-2
CDR3: CASSPSTRSYYGYTF

size: NA
V: TRBV5-1
CDR3: CASSFTPGKQFF

size: NA
V: TRBV5-1
CDR3: CASSPGNTEAFF

size: NA
V: TRBV6-5
CDR3: CASNPGSPSNEQYF

size: once
V: TRBV28
CDR3: CASRSTLDRAYEQYF

size: NA
V: TRBV28
CDR3: CASSLRLAGGPLFPQSYNEQFF

size: NA
V: TRBV18
CDR3: CASSPGTNYEQYF

size: NA
V: TRBV7-3
CDR3: CASSPGTDTQYF

size: NA
V: TRBV27
CDR3: CASSFAGGSYEQYF

size: NA
V: TRBV6-5
CDR3: CASSYVAGGQETQYF

size: NA
V: TRBV7-2
CDR3: CASSSRPGAQNTEAFF

size: few
V: TRBV7-9
CDR3: CASSSSGGEANQPQHF

size: NA
V: TRBV9
CDR3: CASSVRMIKGTTSYNEQFF

size: NA
V: TRBV2
CDR3: CASRGQADEKLFF

size: NA
V: TRBV21-1
CDR3: CASSKEGRGGNYGYTF

size: once
V: TRBV7-2
CDR3: CASSWPATGETQYF

size: NA
V: TRBV7-9
CDR3: CASSLMTDADTQYF

size: NA
V: TRBV15
CDR3: CATSRRTGGNQPQHF

size: NA
V: TRBV5-6
CDR3: CASSSPPSRDIQYF

size: NA
V: TRBV6-6
CDR3: CASSYSYRVPGYTF

size: NA
V: TRBV5-1
CDR3: CASSDQQGAGNTIYF

size: NA
V: TRBV29-1
CDR3: CSVRRGNTEAFF

size: NA
V: TRBV4-1
CDR3: CASSLGTFYNEQFF

size: NA
V: TRBV27
CDR3: CASTSVSGWLNEQFF

size: NA
V: TRBV29-1
CDR3: CSVVTGALWRYGYTF

size: once
V: TRBV2
CDR3: CASSEIGHTDTQYF

size: NA
V: TRBV7-8
CDR3: CASSLVSSPAYEQYF

size: NA
V: TRBV30
CDR3: CAFDRGSAQYF

size: NA
V: TRBV27
CDR3: CASSLDREYGYTF

size: NA
V: TRBV7-4
CDR3: CASSQGLAGVEQYF

size: NA
V: TRBV19
CDR3: CASSTPLNRYNQPQHF

size: NA
V: TRBV5-1
CDR3: CASSLYYAETYEQYF

size: NA
V: TRBV4-2
CDR3: CASSARTGTGGNNEQFF